Included here is one T cell receptor (beta chain) sequence, with context. Its antigen is still unknown. This specimen belongs to a study of Siglec-9 on CD8 T cells in melanoma. Study outcomes and limitations: Siglec-9 reportedly marks and regulates an effector memory CD8+ T-cell subset apparently accumulating in melanoma tumors.

The CDR3 is made up of 14 amino acids. The V and J ends lost 5 bases and 1 base respectively, with 11 bases between them. Germline loops: CDR1 MNHEY, CDR2 SMNVEV (reference sequence). Method: immunoSEQ multiplex PCR; TCRdb's copy keeps in-frame clones and lacks some. The repertoire holds around 30,000 clones, with 75% to 85% as singletons. The V and J genes are TRBV27 and TRBJ1-1, with D unclear. The source of this sequence is a human donor in good health. Sequenced: Siglec-9- CD8+ T cells sorted from blood. CDR3: CASSGLGGNTEAFF. DNA for the CDR3: TGTGCCAGCAGTGGGTTAGGCGGGAACACTGAAGCTTTCTTT.